This T cell receptor (beta chain) is drawn from a study of cytomegalovirus exposure and HLA in healthy donors (dated by TCRdb to the late 2010s). In the study overall: In an earlier analysis of approximately 640 of the donors, approximately 300 Gb of sequence data and just under 120 million unique TCR beta sequences from 150 million to 200 million T cells were reported. High-throughput TCR immunosequencing, statistical association of individual TCRs with disease status, and machine learning were combined to predict cytomegalovirus infection status. Both class I and class II loci were covered by HLA typing, at four-digit resolution. Because of strong linkage in the cohort, 5 or 6 DR-DQ haplotypes were treated as single units for association and clustering. In a later genetic analysis, genome-wide SNP genotypes for about three fifths of the roughly 670 donors were used, and that subset was treated as a discovery cohort. Rather than using new phenotypic data, the later analysis identified candidate immune exposures from TCR beta sequences and from how often those sequences occurred across donors. The genetic ancestry cluster associated with self-reported Caucasian donors included about 81% of the roughly 380 genotyped donors. Approximately 300 gigabases of sequencing data and tens of millions of unique TCR sequences were included in an early release covering about 600 HLA-typed donors. An earlier analysis of more than 450 of the donors used high-throughput TCR beta sequencing to judge whether each TCR beta V gene segment behaved as functional or pseudogenic. All discovery cohort repertoires had been generated using a single sequencing platform. On average, about 200,000 unique TCR beta nucleotide sequences were sequenced per donor among fewer than 500 genotyped donors of the cohort, with 15% to 20% of those sequences being non-productive. Alongside the repertoire data, information on donor age, sex, ethnicity and CMV serostatus was compiled. In addition to the first cohort of 500 to 850 subjects, a separate validation cohort of under 150 different subjects was used. The aim of the study was to test whether cataloging public T cell receptors could identify signatures of past pathogen exposure. To study patterns of TCR occurrence, a later analysis re-analyzed previously published TCR beta repertoires from around 700 donors and added high-resolution HLA genotyping. Typing coverage varied by locus: 629-630 donors for A, B, C, DRB1 and DQB1; approximately 500 for DQA1; more than 600 for DPA1; around 450 for DPB1. The T cell repertoires of several hundred subjects were profiled by immunosequencing and related to cytomegalovirus serostatus. The paper's findings and limits, for the study overall: Because HLA typing was missing for some donors at each locus, association tests included only the typed subset. CMV serostatus was the only immune exposure information available for the cohort. A total of roughly 160 TCR beta chains were listed by the study as associated with cytomegalovirus. Correlated functional status among segregating V segments might be attributable to linkage disequilibrium, but an unknown experimental factor could not be ruled out. Presence/absence analyses assumed roughly uniform sequencing depth across donors, an assumption that may not hold. A later analysis found that TCR association rates varied across HLA loci, with DRB1 alleles showing the most associated TCRs and HLA-C alleles the fewest. When HLA alleles, especially DR and DQ, strongly co-occurred, attributing TCR associations to individual alleles was difficult. Most TCR sequences were seen in very few donors, while some public TCRs were found in many individuals. In both the original and validation cohorts, the classifier was reported to diagnose cytomegalovirus status with high specificity and sensitivity. Compared with the roughly 700-donor mean, donors in an Asian-associated ancestry cluster had fewer N-insertions in productive TCRs, according to a later genetic analysis. In a later analysis, HLA-associated TCR beta chains showed more clonal expansion and lower generation probabilities than non-associated chains that were equally common. A later analysis associated about 17,000 TCR beta sequences with specific HLA alleles at a false discovery rate of 0.05. This cohort had only TCR beta chains sequenced, and the lack of alpha or paired-chain data limited which features could be detected. A further reported finding was that TCR beta sequences accurately predicted the HLA-A and HLA-B alleles for most subjects in the first cohort. A cluster of highly shared sequence variants was judged likely to represent a technical artifact of the sequencing pipeline. Most CMV-associated TCR beta chains appeared to be HLA-restricted in a later analysis, and the HLA associations seemed to be driven largely by CMV exposure. Because counts were too low, under 20 rarely observed V segments, including chromosome 9 orphons, were left out of the earlier analysis of some 600 of the donors. Several of the top co-occurrence clusters appeared to be linked to parvovirus B19, influenza, CMV and Epstein-Barr virus, according to a later analysis. A few of the identified cytomegalovirus-associated TCR beta chains were confirmed in vitro to be specific for cytomegalovirus antigens. In a later genetic analysis, a missense DCLRE1C variant was associated with V-gene and J-gene trimming of TCR beta chains, and the association was replicated in an independent cohort. In an earlier analysis of around 600 of the donors, most TCR beta V segments appeared in productive rearrangements about 90% or about 30% of the time, broadly matching IMGT annotations. The authors suggested that the approach could potentially be extended to other disease states and immunological phenotypes. The 87-base-pair reads could not distinguish some IMGT-functional V segments, including TRBV6-2 and TRBV6-3, so those segments were excluded.

In total, over 600 healthy bone marrow donors made up the cohort. At the time of sampling, all cohort members were nominally healthy, though unrecorded immune exposures were likely present. The donor tested CMV seronegative and was one of the 352 seronegative cohort members. Every donor gave a peripheral blood sample, and the peripheral blood mononuclear cells from that sample were used for TCR beta sequencing. Genomic DNA was extracted from the blood cell samples with the Qiagen DNeasy Blood Extraction Kit. Between the V and J ends, shortened by 5 bases and 6 bases respectively, the junction contains 16 bases. CDR1 and CDR2 are drawn from the germline V gene: MGHDK, SYGVNS. There are 14 amino acids in the CDR3, from cysteine to phenylalanine inclusive. Just the 42-base CDR3 DNA is kept, in frame starting at base 1. A note on this clone: The target of this receptor is not known. Per-base quality was not reported, and no clone a single base away is much larger than it.

Libraries came from the immunoSEQ multiplex PCR assay. For the multiplex PCR, a mixture combining 60 forward primers for TCR Vbeta segments and 13 reverse primers for TCR Jbeta segments was used. Amplification of the CDR3 region of rearranged TCR beta genes was performed with a multiplex PCR assay on genomic DNA. Amplified TCR beta libraries were sequenced as 87-base-pair reads on the Illumina HiSeq System. In the paper's pipeline: A later analysis counted around 72 million unique TCR beta chains across the 666 repertoires, and approximately 11 million of these chains were shared by at least two donors. To remove PCR and sequencing errors, raw reads were error-corrected and collapsed into unique sequences using a nearest-neighbor algorithm that merged closely related sequences. CDR3 sequences were aligned to IMGT reference sequences to assign V, D and J gene segments. For a sequence to be retained, a match of at least six nucleotides to both a V gene segment and a J gene segment was required. Rearrangements were called productive when the CDR3 lacked stop codons and stayed in frame with V and J; all others were non-productive. Following IMGT convention, CDR3 was defined as the stretch from the second conserved V-encoded cysteine to the conserved J-encoded phenylalanine. Sequences without an unambiguous match to a single V gene segment were excluded from the earlier analysis of about 600 of the donors. An earlier analysis of fewer than 750 of the donors classified V segments as functional when productive rearrangements were above 56.7% and as segregating when the standard deviation between donors was above 5%. A statistical classification framework was developed to diagnose cytomegalovirus status using the catalog of TCR beta chain sequences. In a later analysis, TCR nucleotide sequences were compared against IMGT/GENE-DB human TR gene sequences so that V and J genes could be assigned. A later analysis assigned CDR3 sequences and most-parsimonious VDJ recombination scenarios with the TCRdist pipeline. In a later analysis, every TCR beta chain was defined by the combination of its CDR3 amino acid sequence and its V-gene family, and reads without a unique V-gene family were dropped. A later analysis removed roughly 590 highly shared, low-generation-probability nucleotide sequences to deal with suspected cross-contamination and a sequencing artifact. A later analysis calculated a clonal expansion index for each public chain from normalized within-repertoire ranks of inferred template counts. Generation probabilities in a later analysis came from a VDJ recombination model fitted to out-of-frame rearrangements, and those results were checked against IGoR. In a later analysis, TCR-TCR, TCR-HLA and TCR-CMV co-occurrence was scored with hypergeometric tests, and a repertoire-size bias correction was applied to TCR pairs. False discovery rates were estimated in a later analysis by permuting HLA or CMV assignments 20 times. In a later analysis, co-occurring TCRs were grouped with DBSCAN, and TCRdist sequence similarity was added when clustering was performed within HLA-allele-positive subsets. Co-occurrence clustering excluded repertoires with fewer than 30,000 or more than 120,000 public chains, plus five with anomalous nucleotide sharing. As stored in TCRdb, this immuneACCESS dataset retains in-frame rearrangements with V and J assigned. A fraction of the clones does not appear; measured against another copy, unresolved V genes explain less than half of the discrepancy, and the remainder lacks a known reason. The DNA gave D and trimming, while V, J and clone size come from that table. For this sample there are approximately 190,000 clones; about 89% appear just once. The ten largest account for around 1.4% of the sample.

The clonotype originates from a man aged 25 to 40 in good health and CMV-seronegative. Sequenced sample: PBMCs. The chain is encoded by TRBV25-1 joined to TRBJ1-2; too little of a D gene remains to name it. The CDR3 reads CASSPLEGTNGYTF. The sequenced DNA is TGTGCCAGCAGTCCCCTAGAAGGAACGAATGGCTACACCTTC.